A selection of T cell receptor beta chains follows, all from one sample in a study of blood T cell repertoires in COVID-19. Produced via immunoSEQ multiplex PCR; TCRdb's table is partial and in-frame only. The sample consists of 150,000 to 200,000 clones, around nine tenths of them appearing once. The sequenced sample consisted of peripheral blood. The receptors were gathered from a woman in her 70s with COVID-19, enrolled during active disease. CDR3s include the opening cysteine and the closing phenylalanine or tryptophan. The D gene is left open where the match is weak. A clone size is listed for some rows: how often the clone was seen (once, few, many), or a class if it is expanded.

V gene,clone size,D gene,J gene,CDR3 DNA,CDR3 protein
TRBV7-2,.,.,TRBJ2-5,TGTGCCAGCAGCTTAGAGGCGGGAAAAGAGACCCAGTACTTC,CASSLEAGKETQYF
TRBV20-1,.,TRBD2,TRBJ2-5,TGCAGTGCTAGTGCGGGAGGGGGGGAGACCCAGTACTTC,CSASAGGGETQYF
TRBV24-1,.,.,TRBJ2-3,TGTGCCACCTGGGACTCCACCTCCTCCGGCACGCAGTATTTT,CATWDSTSSGTQYF
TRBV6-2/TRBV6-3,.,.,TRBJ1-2,TGTGCCAGCAGTTACGGGGGCAGAAACAGCTATGGCTACACCTTC,CASSYGGRNSYGYTF
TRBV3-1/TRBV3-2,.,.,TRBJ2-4,TGTGCCAGCAGCCGGGGGCAAAACATTCAGTACTTC,CASSRGQNIQYF
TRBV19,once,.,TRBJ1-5,TGTGCCAGTAGATACAAACCAGGATTTAGCAATCAGCCCCAGCATTTT,CASRYKPGFSNQPQHF
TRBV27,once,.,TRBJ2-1,TGTGCCAGCTCAGGGGGGTTCTCCTACAATGAGCAGTTCTTC,CASSGGFSYNEQFF
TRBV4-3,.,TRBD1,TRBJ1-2,TGCGCCAGCAGCCAACCGACAGGGGGCGAGGACTATGGCTACACCTTC,CASSQPTGGEDYGYTF
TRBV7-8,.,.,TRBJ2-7,TGTGCCAGCAGCTTAGCGGGGGCTACCTCCTACGAGCAGTACTTC,CASSLAGATSYEQYF
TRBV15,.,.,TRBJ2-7,TGTGCCACCAGCAGGGCGGGACGCCTCTACGAGCAGTACTTC,CATSRAGRLYEQYF
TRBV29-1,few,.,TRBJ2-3,TGCAGCGCTGCTCGCGCCCGTAGCACAGATACGCAGTATTTT,CSAARARSTDTQYF
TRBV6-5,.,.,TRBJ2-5,TGTGCCAGCAGTTTTCTCGGTGAGACCCAGTACTTC,CASSFLGETQYF
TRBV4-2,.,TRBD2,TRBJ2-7,TGTGCCAGCAGCCATAGGCGGGAGGGCTACGAGCAGTACTTC,CASSHRREGYEQYF
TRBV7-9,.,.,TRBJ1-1,TGTGCCAGCAGCTTACGGGGGTCTGGGAACACTGAAGCTTTCTTT,CASSLRGSGNTEAFF
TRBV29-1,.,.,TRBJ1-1,TGCAGCGTTGTTCAGAACATGAACACTGAAGCTTTCTTT,CSVVQNMNTEAFF
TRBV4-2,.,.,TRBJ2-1,TGTGCCAGCAGCCAAGTCCGACGGGAAGCCTACAATGAGCAGTTCTTC,CASSQVRREAYNEQFF
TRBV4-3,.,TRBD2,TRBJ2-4,TGCGCCAGCAGCCAAGGACTAGCGTTAGCTGAAAACATTCAGTACTTC,CASSQGLALAENIQYF
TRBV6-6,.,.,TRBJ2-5,TGTGCCAGCAGTACTCGGAGCGGGTCCCAAGAGACCCAGTACTTC,CASSTRSGSQETQYF
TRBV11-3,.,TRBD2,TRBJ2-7,TGTGCCAGCAGCTTTCGTCAGGGGACTAGCGGCCAATACGAGCAGTACTTC,CASSFRQGTSGQYEQYF
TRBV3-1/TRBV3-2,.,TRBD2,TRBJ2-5,TGTGCCAGCAGCAAAACACTAGGGACTACTACTCAAGAGACCCAGTACTTC,CASSKTLGTTTQETQYF
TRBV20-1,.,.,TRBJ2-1,TGCAGTGCTAGTTTACAAGAGCAGTTCTTC,CSASLQEQFF
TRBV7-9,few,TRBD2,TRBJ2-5,TGTGCCAGCAGCTTAGGTTTAGCGGGAGTGGAAGAGACCCAGTACTTC,CASSLGLAGVEETQYF
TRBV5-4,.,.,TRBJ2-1,TGTGCCAGCAGCTTGGAAGGGGTCAAGGGGCAGTTCTTC,CASSLEGVKGQFF
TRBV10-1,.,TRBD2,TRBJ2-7,TGCGCCAGCAGTGATAATGGGGGAGGGGCCTACGAGCAGTACTTC,CASSDNGGGAYEQYF
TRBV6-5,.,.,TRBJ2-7,TGTGCCAGCAGTATTTTAGGACTCTACGAGCAGTACTTC,CASSILGLYEQYF
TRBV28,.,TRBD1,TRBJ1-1,TGTGCCAGCAGTTTGCACACCAGGGGGCTGTACACTGAAGCTTTCTTT,CASSLHTRGLYTEAFF
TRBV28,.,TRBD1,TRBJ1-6,TGTGCCAGCAGTTTATATGCAGGGGGCTATGATTCACCCCTCCACTTT,CASSLYAGGYDSPLHF
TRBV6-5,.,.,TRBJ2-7,TGTGCCAGCAGACAAAACAGGGATAGCTCCTACGAGCAGTACTTC,CASRQNRDSSYEQYF
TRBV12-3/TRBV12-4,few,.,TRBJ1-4,TGTGCCAGCAGTCAGGCAGGTGTTGAAAAACTGTTTTTT,CASSQAGVEKLFF
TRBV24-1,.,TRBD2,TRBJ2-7,TGTGCCACCAGTGATTCCCGCGGGGGGCTGGGGTACGAGCAGTACTTC,CATSDSRGGLGYEQYF
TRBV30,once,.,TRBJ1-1,TGTGCCTGGAGTGACAGGGCTGAAGCTTTCTTT,CAWSDRAEAFF
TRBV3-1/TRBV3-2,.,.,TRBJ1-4,TGTGCCAGCAGCCTGCGGTCAACTAATGAAAAACTGTTTTTT,CASSLRSTNEKLFF
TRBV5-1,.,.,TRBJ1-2,TGCGCCAGCAGCTTGACAGCCTATGGCTACACCTTC,CASSLTAYGYTF
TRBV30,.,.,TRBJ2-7,TGTGCCTGGAGTGCTAAGGGGAACGAGCAGTACTTC,CAWSAKGNEQYF
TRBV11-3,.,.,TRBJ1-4,TGTGCCAGCAGCCAAGCAGGGGTCGAAAAACTGTTTTTT,CASSQAGVEKLFF
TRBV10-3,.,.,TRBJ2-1,TGTGCCATCAGCCAGGGGGGCAGGGTCTTCAACAATGAGCAGTTCTTC,CAISQGGRVFNNEQFF
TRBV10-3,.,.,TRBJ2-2,TGTGCCATCGCCACCGGCAGGGGGGCGCAAAACACCGGGGAGCTGTTTTTT,CAIATGRGAQNTGELFF
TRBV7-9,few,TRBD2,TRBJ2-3,TGTGCCAGCAGCCCTAGGACTAGCGGGAGTGTTACGCAGTATTTT,CASSPRTSGSVTQYF
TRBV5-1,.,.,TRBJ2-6,TGCGCCAGCAGCTTGGTCGTCTCTGGGGCCAACGTCCTGACTTTC,CASSLVVSGANVLTF
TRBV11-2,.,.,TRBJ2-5,TGTGCCAGCAGCTTAGACCAGACAGGACTCCAAGAGACCCAGTACTTC,CASSLDQTGLQETQYF
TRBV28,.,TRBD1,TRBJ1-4,TGTGCCAGCAGTTTCCGACAGGGCCTGTTTTTT,CASSFRQGLFF
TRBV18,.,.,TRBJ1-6,TGTGCCAGCTCACCACCGTCGGCGGCGGGGGTACGTAATTCACCCCTCCACTTT,CASSPPSAAGVRNSPLHF
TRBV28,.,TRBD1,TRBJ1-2,TGTGCCAGCAGTTTAAAGGTCGTCCGGGACAGACTTAACTATGGCTACACCTTC,CASSLKVVRDRLNYGYTF
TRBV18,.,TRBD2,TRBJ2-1,TGTGCCAGCTCACCACCACTAGCGGGACATGAGCAGTTCTTC,CASSPPLAGHEQFF
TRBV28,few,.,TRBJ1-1,TGTGCCAGCACTACCTCTTCGGGAGCTTTCTTT,CASTTSSGAFF
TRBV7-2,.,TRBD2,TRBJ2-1,TGTGCCAGCAGTCGGGACTATACCCACAATGAGCAGTTCTTC,CASSRDYTHNEQFF
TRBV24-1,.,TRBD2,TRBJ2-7,TGTGCCACCAGTGATTCCGCGGGGCTAGCGGGAGAGGCTAGGTACGAGCAGTACTTC,CATSDSAGLAGEARYEQYF